Shown below are 18 T cell receptor beta chains from a single sample sequenced in a study of spatial heterogeneity in lung cancer. TCRdb re-analysed the 5' RACE reads in MiXCR, keeping a single row per CDR3 protein. The sample consists of a few thousand distinct CDR3 sequences, around 9.1% of them appearing once. Time point: sample taken at primary tumor resection. Whole RNA, isolated from tumor, nontumor lung or frozen PBMC, was sequenced without prior sorting. Sample: normal lung tissue next to the tumor, taken at surgery. The source is a male donor with early-stage non-small cell lung cancer.

This clonotype was counted ten times or more. Because the library targeted alpha chains, this beta chain is an off-target read whose size means little. The V gene is TRBV6-5, the J gene TRBJ2-7, with 10 bases fitting TRBD2. The germline CDR1 and CDR2 sequences are MNHEY and SVGAGI. CDR3 length equals 16 residues. J was trimmed by 2 bases and V by 0 bases; bases with no gene match: 4. The CDR3 nucleotides read TGTGCCAGCAGTTACTCCCTAGCGGGGGAGACCTACGAGCAGTACTTC. It specifies CASSYSLAGETYEQYF.

This clonotype was seen ten or more times. This beta chain is an off-target read within a library intended for alpha chains, so its frequency means little. J is TRBJ1-2 and V is TRBV30; D not certain. CDR1 is GTSNPN and CDR2 is SVGIG in the germline V gene (reference sequence). This CDR3 has 13 residues. Trimming took 5 bases from V and 8 from J, leaving 18 bases between them. In nucleotides, the CDR3 is TGTGCCTGGGGCAGGTCCAGCCAACTCGGCTACACCTTC. It yields the protein CAWGRSSQLGYTF.

This clonotype has a count of ten or more. Because this beta chain is a stray read in a library intended to capture alpha chains, its abundance should not be given much weight. The CDR3 spells CSVVGSGRSYNEQFF. CDR3 DNA sequence: TGCAGCGTTGTTGGTAGCGGGAGGTCCTACAATGAGCAGTTCTTC. The chain recombines TRBV29-1 with TRBJ2-1, with 10 bases aligning to TRBD2. CDR1 and CDR2 (germline): SQVTM, ANQGSEA. This CDR3 is built from 15 residues. With 4 bases clipped from V and 1 base from J, the junction kept 4 bases outside the gene matches.

A word on this clonotype: A read error may explain this, as a much larger clone is one base away. This beta chain is off target for a library built for alpha chains, so its abundance means little. The chain has TRBV20-1 and TRBJ2-3; D not resolved. Germline V lookup: CDR1 DFQATT, CDR2 SNEGSKA (reference sequence). Deletions cut 2 bases from V and 4 bases from J, with 16 bases between. The CDR3 has 15 residues. CDR3 amino acids: CSARPLGLGPDTQYF. The CDR3, as DNA: TGCAGTGCTAGACCTCTCGGTTTGGGCCCAGATACGCAGTATTTT.

The table lists this clonotype with a few counts. With the library built for alpha chains, this beta chain is off target and its frequency is not meaningful. The chain has TRBV13 and TRBJ2-7; D uncertain. This CDR3 has 13 residues. Germline CDR1 and CDR2: PRHDT and FYEKMQ (reference sequence). Trimming removed 4 bases at V and 1 base at J, with 8 bases between. The DNA for the CDR3 is TGTGCCAGCAGCTCCGACGGTTCCTACGAGCAGTACTTC. Translating gives CASSSDGSYEQYF.

This clonotype showed up just a few times. Found in a library prepared for alpha chains, this beta chain is an off-target read, and its abundance has little meaning. This chain links TRBV20-1 with TRBJ2-7, with 7 bases aligning to TRBD1. V shed 3 bases and J 1 base; nucleotides not matched to a gene: 9. Germline V gives CDR1 DFQATT, CDR2 SNEGSKA (reference sequence). CDR3 length equals 15 residues. The CDR3 loop reads CSASLRGQESYEQYF. In DNA form, the CDR3 reads TGCAGTGCTAGTCTCCGCGGACAGGAATCCTACGAGCAGTACTTC.

This clonotype qualifies as medium-sized (0.01 to 0.1%). Because the library targeted alpha chains, this beta chain is an off-target read whose size means little. The rearrangement joins TRBV30 to TRBJ2-5; D unclear. CDR1 is GTSNPN, CDR2 SVGIG, per germline (reference sequence). Trimming cost V 5 bases and J 3 bases, with 16 bases left between them. The length of the CDR3 is 14 residues. The CDR3 DNA sequence: TGTGCCTGGGAGACCCCAAGTCGGAAAGAGACCCAGTACTTC. It yields the protein CAWETPSRKETQYF.

A note on this clonotype: Because the library targeted alpha chains, this beta chain is an off-target read whose size means little. This chain connects TRBV7-6 to TRBJ2-1; D ambiguous. Germline CDR1 is SGHVS and CDR2 is FNYEAQ. The ends were cut back, 8 bases at V and 0 bases at J, with 14 bases in the middle. CDR3 length: 15 amino acids. CDR3 sequence: CASSYSSLSYNEQFF. As DNA, the CDR3 is TGTGCCAGCTCTTATAGCAGTCTCTCCTACAATGAGCAGTTCTTC.

Notes on this clonotype: With the library built for alpha chains, this beta chain is off target and its frequency is not meaningful. The genes are TRBV13 and TRBJ1-6; D is uncertain. The ends were cut back, 5 bases at V and 6 bases at J, with 11 bases in the middle. Germline V gene sequence: CDR1 PRHDT, CDR2 FYEKMQ (reference sequence). This CDR3 is 14 amino acids long. The CDR3 spells CASSPRALNSPLHF. CDR3 bases: TGTGCCAGCAGCCCGCGGGCTCTTAATTCACCCCTCCACTTT. Using reference TRBV13 and TRBJ1-6 for the parts outside the CDR3, the full variable domain is AAGVIQSPRHLIKEKRETATLKCYPIPRHDTVYWYQQGPGQDPQFLISFYEKMQSDKGSIPDRFSAQQFSDYHSELNMSSLELGDSALYFCASSPRALNSPLHFGNGTRLTVT.

This clonotype was counted ten times or more. A library prepared for alpha chains yielded this beta chain as an off-target read; its size is of little meaning. This sequence joins TRBV27 and TRBJ2-7; 7 bases match TRBD1. With V trimmed by 5 bases and J by 3 bases, 7 bases remained unmatched. CDR1 is MNHEY and CDR2 is SMNVEV in the germline V gene (reference sequence). The CDR3 loop spans 14 amino acids. The CDR3 here is CASSRQGSVYEQYF. DNA of the CDR3: TGTGCCAGCAGTAGACAGGGTAGTGTCTACGAGCAGTACTTC.

In its sample, this clonotype is medium-sized. A library prepared for alpha chains yielded this beta chain as an off-target read; its size is of little meaning. The chain uses TRBV28 and TRBJ2-3, with 16 bases that match TRBD2. Germline V gene data show CDR1 as MDHEN and CDR2 as SYDVKM. V shed 4 bases and J 6 bases; nucleotides not matched to a gene: 10. This CDR3 is 18 amino acids long. This CDR3 is CASSSPGLAGGPGDTQYF. The CDR3 DNA sequence: TGTGCCAGCAGTTCCCCGGGACTAGCGGGAGGGCCAGGGGATACGCAGTATTTT.

This clonotype has a count of ten or more. Little can be read into the size of this beta chain, an off-target read in a library designed for alpha chains. This chain links TRBV7-2 with TRBJ2-3; 15 positions agree with TRBD2. J lost 8 bases, V lost 6 bases, and 9 bases had no gene match. There are 16 residues in the CDR3. CDR1 is SGHTA and CDR2 is FQGNSA in the germline V gene. The CDR3 nucleotides read TGTGCCAGCAGTCCTCCGGGACTAGCGGGAGGAGGTACGCAGTATTTT. Encoded protein: CASSPPGLAGGGTQYF. The whole variable domain, filled in from reference TRBV7-2 and TRBJ2-3, reads GAGVSQSPSNKVTEKGKDVELRCDPISGHTALYWYRQSLGQGLEFLIYFQGNSAPDKSGLPSDRFSAERTGGSVSTLTIQRTQQEDSAVYLCASSPPGLAGGGTQYFGPGTRLTVL.

This clonotype is judged medium-sized. This beta chain was picked up by a library intended for alpha chains and is off target, so its count carries little meaning. This rearrangement joins TRBV3-1 to TRBJ2-7; D is unresolved. Trimming took off 3 bases at V and 7 bases at J, with 13 bases between the two ends. The CDR3 totals 13 residues. Germline CDR1 reads LGHDT; CDR2 reads YNNKEL (reference sequence). The DNA of the CDR3 is TGTGCCAGCAGCCAGGCCCGCAGACGTGAGCAGTACTTC. This codes for CASSQARRREQYF.

This clonotype is categorized as medium-sized. This beta chain represents an off-target read in a library built for alpha chains; its size is of limited meaning. V and J are TRBV5-1 and TRBJ2-3; D call uncertain. CDR3 length equals 15 residues. CDR1 SGHRS and CDR2 YFSETQ come from the germline V gene. The germline V and J ends were trimmed by 4 bases and 0 bases, with 12 bases remaining between them. For the CDR3, the DNA is TGCGCCAGCAGCGAAGGGTCTTCTAGCACAGATACGCAGTATTTT. Translating gives CASSEGSSSTDTQYF. Drawing the rest from reference TRBV5-1 and TRBJ2-3, the complete variable domain is KAGVTQTPRYLIKTRGQQVTLSCSPISGHRSVSWYQQTPGQGLQFLFEYFSETQRNKGNFPGRFSGRQFSNSRSEMNVSTLELGDSALYLCASSEGSSSTDTQYFGPGTRLTVL.

By share of the sample, this clonotype is medium-sized. Little can be read into the size of this beta chain, an off-target read in a library designed for alpha chains. The chain recombines TRBV28 with TRBJ2-7, with 8 positions matching TRBD1. J lost 3 bases, V lost 6 bases, and 4 bases had no gene match. The germline CDR1 and CDR2 sequences are MDHEN and SYDVKM. This CDR3 is 13 amino acids long. Here the CDR3 DNA reads TGTGCCAGCAGCCGACAGGGGAGCTACGAGCAGTACTTC. Encoded protein: CASSRQGSYEQYF.

This clonotype qualifies as medium-sized. This beta chain is an unintended read in a library built for alpha chains; its size means little. The chain is built from TRBV9 and TRBJ2-3, with 13 bases aligning to TRBD2. CDR1 is SGDLS, CDR2 YYNGEE, per germline. This CDR3 spans 17 amino acids. The ends lost 4 bases at V and 4 bases at J; junction bases unmatched: 9. Here the CDR3 DNA reads TGTGCCAGCAGCCCTCGGACTAGCGGGAGATGGGCAGATACGCAGTATTTT. Its protein product is CASSPRTSGRWADTQYF.

This clonotype is classed as medium-sized. This beta chain was picked up by a library intended for alpha chains and is off target, so its count carries little meaning. The chain recombines TRBV7-3 with TRBJ2-5; D tentatively fits TRBD1 or TRBD2 (5 bases each). This CDR3 contains 13 residues. The V and J ends lost 4 bases and 5 bases respectively, with 11 bases between them. The germline V gene has CDR1 SGHTA and CDR2 FQGTGA. The CDR3 coding sequence is TGTGCCAGCAGCTCAGGGTCGGGGGAGACCCAGTACTTC. Residues: CASSSGSGETQYF.

Sample share makes this clonotype medium-sized. This beta chain was picked up by a library intended for alpha chains and is off target, so its count carries little meaning. The chain is built from TRBV29-1 and TRBJ2-3, with TRBD1 matching over 7 bases. The germline V gene encodes CDR1 SQVTM and CDR2 ANQGSEA. The CDR3 has 14 residues. J was trimmed by 1 base and V by 7 bases; bases with no gene match: 8. DNA for the CDR3: TGCAGCGGCGAAAAGGGGGCGGGCACAGATACGCAGTATTTT. Protein sequence: CSGEKGAGTDTQYF.